This T cell receptor (beta chain) was identified in a study of blood T cell repertoires in COVID-19. Methods used by the authors: Nucleated cell number was recorded as an estimate derived from reference gene primer amplification. TCRdb's table, derived via immunoSEQ multiplex PCR, lists solely in-frame clones and lacks some. V, J and clone size are those of that table, while D and trimming were read from the DNA. The repertoire consists of 20,000 to 25,000 clones, with approximately 84% occurring once and the leading ten covering under 5%. The CDR3 sequence is 13 residues long. Trimming took off 4 bases at V and 4 bases at J, with 11 bases between the two ends. The germline CDR1 and CDR2 sequences are KGHSH and LQKENI.

This chain uses TRBV18 with TRBJ2-7; TRBD1 might be the D (6 bases). Sequencing input: peripheral blood. The receptor comes from a man in his fifties or sixties with active COVID-19. This CDR3 is CASSQLQGYEQYF. The DNA of the CDR3 is TGTGCCAGCTCACAATTGCAGGGGTACGAGCAGTACTTC.